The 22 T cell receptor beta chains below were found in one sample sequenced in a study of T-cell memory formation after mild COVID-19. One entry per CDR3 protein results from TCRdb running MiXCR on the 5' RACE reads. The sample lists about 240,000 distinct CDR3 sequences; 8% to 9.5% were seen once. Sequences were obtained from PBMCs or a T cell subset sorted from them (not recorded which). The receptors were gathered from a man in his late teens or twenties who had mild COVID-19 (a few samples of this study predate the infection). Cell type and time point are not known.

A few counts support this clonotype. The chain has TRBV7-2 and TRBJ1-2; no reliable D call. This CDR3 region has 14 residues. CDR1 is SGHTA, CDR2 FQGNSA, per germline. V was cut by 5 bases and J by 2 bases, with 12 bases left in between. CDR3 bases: TGTGCCAGCAGCATAGGACCGACCAACTATGGCTACACCTTC. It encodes CASSIGPTNYGYTF.

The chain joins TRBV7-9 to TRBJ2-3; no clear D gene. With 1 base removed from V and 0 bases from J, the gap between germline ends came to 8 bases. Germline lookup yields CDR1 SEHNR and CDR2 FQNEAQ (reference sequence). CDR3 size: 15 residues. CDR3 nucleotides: TGTGCCAGCAGCTTAGTTACGCGGAGCACAGATACGCAGTATTTT. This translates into CASSLVTRSTDTQYF. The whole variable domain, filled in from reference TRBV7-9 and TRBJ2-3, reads DTGVSQNPRHKITKRGQNVTFRCDPISEHNRLYWYRQTLGQGPEFLTYFQNEAQLEKSRLLSDRFSAERPKGSFSTLEIQRTEQGDSAMYLCASSLVTRSTDTQYFGPGTRLTVL.

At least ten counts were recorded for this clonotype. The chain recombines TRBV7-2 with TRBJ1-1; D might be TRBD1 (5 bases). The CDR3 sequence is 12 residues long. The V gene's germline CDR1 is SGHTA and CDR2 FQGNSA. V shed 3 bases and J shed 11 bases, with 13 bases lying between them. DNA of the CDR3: TGTGCCAGCAGCTTGGACGGGGCAGGGGCTTTCTTT. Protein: CASSLDGAGAFF.

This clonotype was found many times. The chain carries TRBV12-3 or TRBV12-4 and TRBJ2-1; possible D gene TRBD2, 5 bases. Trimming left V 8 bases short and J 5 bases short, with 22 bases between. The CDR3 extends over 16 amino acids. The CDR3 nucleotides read TGTGCCAGCCTCTTCGGGATAGGTGGGGATGACAATGAGCAGTTCTTC. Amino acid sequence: CASLFGIGGDDNEQFF.

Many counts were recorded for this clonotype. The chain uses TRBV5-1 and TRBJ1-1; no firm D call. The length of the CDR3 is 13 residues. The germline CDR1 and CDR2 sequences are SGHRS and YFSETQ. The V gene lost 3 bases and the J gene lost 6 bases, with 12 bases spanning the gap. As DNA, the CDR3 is TGCGCCAGCAGCTACGGAGCGGACCCTGAAGCTTTCTTT. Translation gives CASSYGADPEAFF.

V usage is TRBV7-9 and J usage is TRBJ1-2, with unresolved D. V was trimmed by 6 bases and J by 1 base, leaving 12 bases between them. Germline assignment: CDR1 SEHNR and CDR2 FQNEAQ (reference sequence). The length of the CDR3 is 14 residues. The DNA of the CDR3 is TGTGCCAGCAGTCGGACGGGGTATAACTATGGCTACACCTTC. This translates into CASSRTGYNYGYTF.

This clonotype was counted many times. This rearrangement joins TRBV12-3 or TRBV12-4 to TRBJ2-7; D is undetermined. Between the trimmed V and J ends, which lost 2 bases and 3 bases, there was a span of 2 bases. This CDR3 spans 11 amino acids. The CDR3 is CASSLNYEQYF. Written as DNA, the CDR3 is TGTGCCAGCAGTTTAAACTACGAGCAGTACTTC.

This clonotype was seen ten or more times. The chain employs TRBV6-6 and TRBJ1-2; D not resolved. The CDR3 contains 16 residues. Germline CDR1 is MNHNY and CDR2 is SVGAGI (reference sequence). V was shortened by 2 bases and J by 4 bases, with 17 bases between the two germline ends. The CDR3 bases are TGTGCCAGCAGTTACGAGATAAGGTCCTCCGGCTATGGCTACACCTTC. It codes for CASSYEIRSSGYGYTF.

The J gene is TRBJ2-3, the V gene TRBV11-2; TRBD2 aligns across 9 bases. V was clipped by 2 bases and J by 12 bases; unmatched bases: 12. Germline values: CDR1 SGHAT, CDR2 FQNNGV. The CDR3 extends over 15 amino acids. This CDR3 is CASSLLILAGGPQYF. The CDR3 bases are TGTGCCAGCAGCTTACTCATACTAGCGGGCGGCCCCCAGTATTTT.

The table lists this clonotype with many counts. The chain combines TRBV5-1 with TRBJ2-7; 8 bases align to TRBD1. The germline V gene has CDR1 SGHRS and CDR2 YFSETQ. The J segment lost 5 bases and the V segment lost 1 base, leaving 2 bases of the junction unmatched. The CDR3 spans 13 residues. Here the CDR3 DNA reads TGCGCCAGCAGCTTGCAGGGGGCGGACGAGCAGTACTTC. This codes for CASSLQGADEQYF.

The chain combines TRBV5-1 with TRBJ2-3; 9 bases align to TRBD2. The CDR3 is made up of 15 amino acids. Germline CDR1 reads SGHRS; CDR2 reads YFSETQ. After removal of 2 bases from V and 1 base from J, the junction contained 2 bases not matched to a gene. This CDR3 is CASSLSGGRTDTQYF. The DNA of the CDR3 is TGCGCCAGCAGCTTAAGCGGGGGGCGCACAGATACGCAGTATTTT.

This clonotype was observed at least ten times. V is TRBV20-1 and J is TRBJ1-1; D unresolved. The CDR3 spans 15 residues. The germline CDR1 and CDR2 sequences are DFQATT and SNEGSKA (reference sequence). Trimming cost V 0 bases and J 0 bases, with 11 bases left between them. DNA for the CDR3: TGCAGTGCTAGAGATTGGCGTGCTATGAACACTGAAGCTTTCTTT. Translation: CSARDWRAMNTEAFF.

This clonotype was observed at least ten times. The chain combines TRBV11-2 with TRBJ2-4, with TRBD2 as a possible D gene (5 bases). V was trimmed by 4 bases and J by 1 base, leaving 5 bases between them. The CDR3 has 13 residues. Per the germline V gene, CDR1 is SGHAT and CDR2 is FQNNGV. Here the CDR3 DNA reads TGTGCCAGCAGCTCGGGGGCCAAAAACATTCAGTACTTC. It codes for CASSSGAKNIQYF.

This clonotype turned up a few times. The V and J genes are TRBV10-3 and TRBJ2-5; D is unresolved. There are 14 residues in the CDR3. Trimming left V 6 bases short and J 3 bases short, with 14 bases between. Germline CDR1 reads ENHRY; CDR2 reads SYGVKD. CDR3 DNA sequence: TGTGCCATCAGAAGGATTGGACGGAAAGAGACCCAGTACTTC. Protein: CAIRRIGRKETQYF.

The CDR3 loop is CASSLPGGESSYEQYF. The CDR3 DNA reads TGTGCCAGCAGCTTACCTGGGGGGGAGAGCTCCTACGAGCAGTACTTC. The chain combines TRBV7-9 with TRBJ2-7, with 7 bases that match TRBD2. The CDR3 is 16 residues long. Germline assignment: CDR1 SEHNR and CDR2 FQNEAQ (reference sequence). Trimming took 2 bases from V and 0 from J; bases not matched to a gene: 7.

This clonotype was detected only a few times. Here the CDR3 reads CASSLRLAAGYEQYF. In DNA form, the CDR3 reads TGTGCCAGCAGCCTCAGATTAGCGGCCGGCTACGAGCAGTACTTC. The chain uses TRBV14 and TRBJ2-7; a possible D gene is TRBD2 (6 bases). The CDR3 spans 15 residues. The V and J ends lost 4 bases and 3 bases respectively, with 16 bases between them. CDR1 and CDR2 (germline): SGHDN, FVKESK.

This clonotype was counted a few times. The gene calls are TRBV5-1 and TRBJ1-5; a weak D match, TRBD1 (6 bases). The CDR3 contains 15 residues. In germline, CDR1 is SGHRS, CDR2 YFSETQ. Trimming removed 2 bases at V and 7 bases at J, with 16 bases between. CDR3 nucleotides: TGCGCCAGCAGCTTCTCAGGGGAGGTCGGACAGCCCCAGCATTTT. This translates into CASSFSGEVGQPQHF.

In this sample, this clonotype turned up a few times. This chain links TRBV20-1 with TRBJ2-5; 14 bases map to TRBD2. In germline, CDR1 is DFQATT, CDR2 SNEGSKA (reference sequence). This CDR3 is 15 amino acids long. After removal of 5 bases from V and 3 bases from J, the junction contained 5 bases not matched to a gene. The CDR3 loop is CSAWTSGGLEETQYF. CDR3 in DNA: TGCAGTGCTTGGACTAGCGGGGGGCTGGAAGAGACCCAGTACTTC.

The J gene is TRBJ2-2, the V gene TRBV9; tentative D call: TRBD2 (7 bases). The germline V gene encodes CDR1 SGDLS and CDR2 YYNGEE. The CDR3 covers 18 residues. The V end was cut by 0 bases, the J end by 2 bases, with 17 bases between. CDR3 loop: CASSVDPGAGANTGELFF. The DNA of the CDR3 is TGTGCCAGCAGCGTAGACCCTGGGGCGGGGGCTAACACCGGGGAGCTGTTTTTT.

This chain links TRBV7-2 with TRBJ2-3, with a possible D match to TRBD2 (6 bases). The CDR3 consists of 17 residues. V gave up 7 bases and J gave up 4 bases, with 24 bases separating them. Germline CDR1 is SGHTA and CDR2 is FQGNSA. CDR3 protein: CASNIGRGGFWADTQYF. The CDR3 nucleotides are TGTGCCAGCAACATAGGGCGAGGAGGGTTTTGGGCAGATACGCAGTATTTT.

The CDR3: CASSRTGTGGQPQHF. The CDR3 bases are TGTGCCAGCAGTCGCACCGGGACCGGCGGACAGCCCCAGCATTTT. V is TRBV7-9 and J is TRBJ1-5; D is possibly TRBD1 (5 bases). Germline-derived CDR1 and CDR2 are SEHNR and FQNEAQ (reference sequence). V was clipped by 6 bases and J by 7 bases, with 19 bases between them. The length of the CDR3 is 15 residues.

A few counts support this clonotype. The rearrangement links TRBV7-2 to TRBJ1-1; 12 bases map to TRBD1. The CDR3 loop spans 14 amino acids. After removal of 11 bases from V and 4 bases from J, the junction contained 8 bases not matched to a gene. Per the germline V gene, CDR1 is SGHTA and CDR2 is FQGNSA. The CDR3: CAVVSGQGATEAFF. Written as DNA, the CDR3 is TGTGCCGTCGTTTCGGGACAGGGGGCCACTGAAGCTTTCTTT.